These 31 T cell receptor beta chains share one sample of origin, sequenced in a study of blood T cells in healthy people across ages. Primed by a sample-barcoded 5' primer and a J-beta primer mix, a second PCR proceeded for roughly 7 to 12 cycles. Each CDR3 protein is one row after TCRdb ran MiXCR on the 5' RACE reads. The sample includes approximately 2,000,000 distinct CDR3 sequences, about two fifths of them seen just once. The sample taken for sequencing was blood. The receptor set was obtained from a human donor in good health.

This chain joins TRBV15 and TRBJ2-3; 10 bases align to TRBD2. The length of the CDR3 is 17 residues. Trimming cost V 3 bases and J 5 bases; bases outside gene matches: 11. CDR1 and CDR2 from the germline V gene are LNHNV and YYDKDF (reference sequence). CDR3 DNA: TGTGCCACCAGCAGCGGCGAACTAGCGGGGTGGGAAGATACGCAGTATTTT. Encoded protein: CATSSGELAGWEDTQYF.

The V call is TRBV10-3, the J call TRBJ2-7; 10 bases map to TRBD1. V gave up 8 bases and J gave up 5 bases; unmatched junction bases: 12. The germline V gene encodes CDR1 ENHRY and CDR2 SYGVKD. CDR3 size: 15 residues. The CDR3 protein is CAIGAPGTGVHEQYF. Here the CDR3 DNA reads TGTGCCATCGGCGCACCCGGGACAGGGGTCCACGAGCAGTACTTC.

This clonotype was detected a few times. This chain connects TRBV14 to TRBJ2-5, with D hard to call. The CDR3 sequence is 14 residues long. V lost 3 bases and J lost 1, with 9 bases in between. Germline V gene sequence: CDR1 SGHDN, CDR2 FVKESK. As DNA, the CDR3 is TGTGCCAGCAGCCACCCCTTTACCCAAGAGACCCAGTACTTC. Protein sequence: CASSHPFTQETQYF.

The chain is built from TRBV6-6 and TRBJ1-4; D is uncertain. Germline V gene sequence: CDR1 MNHNY, CDR2 SVGAGI (reference sequence). The V end lost 7 bases, the J end lost 4 bases, and 10 bases lay between the germline ends. The CDR3 loop spans 13 amino acids. This CDR3 is CASTRWGNEKLFF. CDR3 DNA: TGTGCCAGCACGAGATGGGGTAATGAAAAACTGTTTTTT.

The chain carries TRBV7-2 and TRBJ2-2; TRBD2 is a possible D gene (6 bases). Per germline, CDR1 SGHTA and CDR2 FQGNSA. Trimming stripped 11 bases from V and 13 bases from J, with 17 bases between. This CDR3 is built from 11 residues. Here the CDR3 reads CACSREEGLFF. The CDR3 DNA reads TGTGCCTGCTCAAGGGAGGAAGGGCTGTTTTTT.

This clonotype appeared a few times. The rearrangement uses TRBV28 and TRBJ2-5; 11 positions match TRBD2. There are 17 residues in the CDR3. With V trimmed by 5 bases and J by 4 bases, 12 bases remained unmatched. Germline V lookup: CDR1 MDHEN, CDR2 SYDVKM. CDR3 nucleotide sequence: TGTGCCAGCAGTCCGCTCGATAGCGGGGGGGCCCGAGAGACCCAGTACTTC. Protein sequence: CASSPLDSGGARETQYF. Full variable domain (missing parts from reference TRBV28 and TRBJ2-5): DVKVTQSSRYLVKRTGEKVFLECVQDMDHENMFWYRQDPGLGLRLIYFSYDVKMKEKGDIPEGYSVSREKKERFSLILESASTNQTSMYLCASSPLDSGGARETQYFGPGTRLLVL.

V gene TRBV4-2 combines with J gene TRBJ2-5; D perhaps matches TRBD2 (7 bases). The J call may be incorrect, as the DNA end agrees better with TRBJ2-7. This CDR3 is built from 15 residues. The germline V gene has CDR1 LGHNA and CDR2 YNFKEQ. Written as DNA, the CDR3 is TGTGCCAGCAGCCTGCAGACTAGGGGGGGCTACGAGCAGTACTTC. It translates to CASSLQTRGGYEQYF.

J is TRBJ2-6 and V is TRBV11-1; 11 nucleotides agree with TRBD1. The J segment lost 5 bases and the V segment lost 2 bases, leaving 5 bases of the junction unmatched. In germline, CDR1 is SGHAT, CDR2 FQDESV (reference sequence). This CDR3 region has 17 residues. CDR3 coding DNA: TGTGCCAGCAGCTTATATGGACAGGGGGCTTGGGCCAACGTCCTGACTTTC. Residues: CASSLYGQGAWANVLTF.

This clonotype has more than one count but fewer than ten. The V call is TRBV7-2, the J call TRBJ2-7; D is perhaps TRBD1 (5 bases). V was cut by 4 bases and J by 3 bases, with 13 bases left in between. CDR3 length equals 14 residues. The germline CDR1 and CDR2 sequences are SGHTA and FQGNSA. The CDR3 DNA sequence: TGTGCCAGCAGCTCGGACACCGTGAGCTACGAGCAGTACTTC. Amino acids: CASSSDTVSYEQYF.

This clonotype was recorded a few times. The V call is TRBV6-5, the J call TRBJ1-5; the D is unclear. The CDR3 extends over 13 amino acids. Germline V CDR1 and CDR2: MNHEY, SVGAGI. V lost 2 bases and J 4 bases, leaving 6 bases between the germline ends. CDR3 loop: CASSYDTNQPQHF. DNA for the CDR3: TGTGCCAGCAGTTACGACACTAATCAGCCCCAGCATTTT.

The V gene is TRBV11-3, the J gene TRBJ2-7; no firm D call. The CDR3 is 15 residues long. The V end was cut by 1 base, the J end by 10 bases, with 20 bases between. The germline gives CDR1 SGHNT, CDR2 YENEEA. CDR3 sequence (DNA): TGTGCCAGCAGCTTAGGAAGGAGAAACCAAGAGACTCAGTACTTC. Its translation: CASSLGRRNQETQYF.

This clonotype was seen more than once but under ten times. The chain links TRBV2 to TRBJ1-6; D not certain. Trimming shortened V by 3 bases and J by 3 bases, and 12 bases separated the two germline ends. The CDR3 is 16 residues long. Germline V gene data show CDR1 as SNHLY and CDR2 as FYNNEI. In DNA, the CDR3 is TGTGCCAGCAGTGAGCCGGGTACATTCTATAATTCACCCCTCCACTTT. Protein sequence: CASSEPGTFYNSPLHF.

In its sample, this clonotype was seen a few times. In DNA, the CDR3 is TGTGCCAGCAGCGCGAGGTCTAACACTGAAGCTTTCTTT. It codes for CASSARSNTEAFF. The J gene is TRBJ1-1, the V gene TRBV9; D not certain. CDR3 length equals 13 residues. CDR1 and CDR2 from the germline V gene are SGDLS and YYNGEE. Trimming cost V 3 bases and J 2 bases, with 8 bases left between them. Full variable domain (missing parts from reference TRBV9 and TRBJ1-1): DSGVTQTPKHLITATGQRVTLRCSPRSGDLSVYWYQQSLDQGLQFLIQYYNGEERAKGNILERFSAQQFPDLHSELNLSSLELGDSALYFCASSARSNTEAFFGQGTRLTVV.

The chain employs TRBV11-2 and TRBJ2-3; D is unresolved. This CDR3 region has 15 residues. Trimming stripped 4 bases from V and 6 bases from J, with 17 bases between. Germline V gene sequence: CDR1 SGHAT, CDR2 FQNNGV. This CDR3 is CASSSTSPGYDTQYF. CDR3 sequence (DNA): TGTGCCAGCAGCTCCACCTCACCTGGGTATGATACGCAGTATTTT.

The chain couples TRBV3-1 to TRBJ2-7, with D hard to call. Trimming took off 0 bases at V and 6 bases at J, with 9 bases between the two ends. The CDR3 covers 13 residues. The germline CDR1 and CDR2 sequences are LGHDT and YNNKEL (reference sequence). CDR3 sequence reads: CASSQDLASEQYF. CDR3 in DNA: TGTGCCAGCAGCCAAGATTTGGCTTCCGAGCAGTACTTC.

The rearrangement joins TRBV5-5 to TRBJ2-1, with D possibly matching TRBD1 (5 bases). Germline V gene lookup returns CDR1 SGHKS and CDR2 YYEKEE (reference sequence). The CDR3 consists of 11 residues. Trimming shortened V by 3 bases and J by 10 bases, and 8 bases separated the two germline ends. For the CDR3, the DNA is TGTGCCAGCAGCTGGGGCTGGGAGCAGTTCTTC. Its protein is CASSWGWEQFF. The entire variable domain, with the rest obtained from reference TRBV5-5 and TRBJ2-1, is as follows: DAGVTQSPTHLIKTRGQQVTLRCSPISGHKSVSWYQQVLGQGPQFIFQYYEKEERGRGNFPDRFSARQFPNYSSELNVNALLLGDSALYLCASSWGWEQFFGPGTRLTVL.

This clonotype was counted ten times or more. V and J are TRBV5-5 and TRBJ2-1; perhaps TRBD2 as D (5 bases). Deletions cut 2 bases from V and 7 bases from J, with 10 bases between. The CDR3 extends over 13 amino acids. Looked up from germline, CDR1 is SGHKS and CDR2 is YYEKEE (reference sequence). The CDR3 nucleotides read TGTGCCAGCAGCTTTTGGAGGAGTAATGAGCAGTTCTTC. Protein sequence: CASSFWRSNEQFF.

This clonotype has a handful of counts. The V and J genes are TRBV20-1 and TRBJ1-1; D is unclear. The germline V and J ends were trimmed by 3 bases and 3 bases, with 11 bases remaining between them. The CDR3 covers 13 residues. Germline values: CDR1 DFQATT, CDR2 SNEGSKA (reference sequence). The CDR3: CSARTFRHTEAFF. CDR3 nucleotides: TGCAGTGCTAGGACGTTCCGGCACACTGAAGCTTTCTTT.

V usage is TRBV20-1 and J usage is TRBJ2-1; D not certain. The length of the CDR3 is 12 residues. The germline V gene has CDR1 DFQATT and CDR2 SNEGSKA (reference sequence). Trimming pared 6 bases from V and 9 bases from J, leaving 15 bases between. CDR3 nucleotides: TGCAGTGCCGAGCCTGGGAAAGGTGAGCAGTTCTTC. Protein: CSAEPGKGEQFF.

The table lists this clonotype with a count of one. The CDR3, as DNA: TGCGCCAGCGGCGTTGGGGGCAGGCCGAACACTGAAGCTTTCTTT. It codes for CASGVGGRPNTEAFF. This rearrangement joins TRBV5-1 to TRBJ1-1, with D perhaps matching TRBD1 (6 bases). The ends were cut back, 7 bases at V and 1 base at J, with 17 bases in the middle. The V gene's germline CDR1 is SGHRS and CDR2 YFSETQ. This CDR3 is built from 15 residues.

The rearrangement links TRBV7-9 to TRBJ2-2; TRBD1 aligns across 7 bases. The CDR3 spans 16 residues. V lost 3 bases and J lost 0; bases outside the gene matches: 4. Germline CDR1 SEHNR, CDR2 FQNEAQ (reference sequence). CDR3 DNA: TGTGCCAGCAGCTTCGGACAGGTGACGAACACCGGGGAGCTGTTTTTT. Amino acid sequence: CASSFGQVTNTGELFF.

The J gene is TRBJ1-1, the V gene TRBV29-1, with 8 bases that match TRBD1. The length of the CDR3 is 13 residues. The V segment lost 5 bases and the J segment 6 bases; nucleotides outside the gene matches: 8. From germline, CDR1 is SQVTM and CDR2 ANQGSEA. CDR3 sequence reads: CSVCGQGGSEAFF. CDR3 nucleotide sequence: TGCAGCGTTTGCGGACAGGGTGGCTCTGAAGCTTTCTTT.

This chain links TRBV5-1 with TRBJ1-2; 10 nucleotides align to TRBD1. CDR1 and CDR2 (germline): SGHRS, YFSETQ. The V gene end was trimmed by 4 bases and the J gene end by 0 bases; junction bases not matched to a gene: 15. The length of the CDR3 is 19 residues. The CDR3 DNA reads as TGCGCCAGCAGCCCCGTCAGACCCGGGACAGGGGCGACTAACTATGGCTACACCTTC. As protein: CASSPVRPGTGATNYGYTF.

The sample holds a few counts of this clonotype. The genes are TRBV7-2 and TRBJ2-3; D remains ambiguous. CDR1 and CDR2 (germline): SGHTA, FQGNSA. This CDR3 spans 16 amino acids. Trimming shortened V by 1 base and J by 2 bases, and 13 bases separated the two germline ends. CDR3 coding DNA: TGTGCCAGCAGCTTAGGAGCGACATACTACACAGATACGCAGTATTTT. This gives the protein CASSLGATYYTDTQYF.

The chain links TRBV20-1 to TRBJ2-1; 7 nucleotides align to TRBD2. The V gene's germline CDR1 is DFQATT and CDR2 SNEGSKA (reference sequence). The CDR3 totals 17 residues. V was clipped by 5 bases and J by 6 bases; unmatched bases: 19. CDR3 region: CSAGPGFWTSVGNEQFF. The CDR3 region has the DNA TGCAGTGCTGGACCGGGTTTCTGGACTAGTGTCGGCAATGAGCAGTTCTTC.

The gene calls are TRBV27 and TRBJ1-2; D unclear. CDR3 size: 13 residues. The V end was cut by 7 bases, the J end by 0 bases, with 9 bases between. Germline V gene data show CDR1 as MNHEY and CDR2 as SMNVEV (reference sequence). This chain's CDR3 is CASTPGSNYGYTF. As DNA, the CDR3 is TGTGCCAGCACGCCGGGGTCTAACTATGGCTACACCTTC.

The DNA for the CDR3 is TGCAGTGCCACCCGAGCTAGCTACGAGCAGTACTTC. This codes for CSATRASYEQYF. The J gene is TRBJ2-4, the V gene TRBV20-1; D unresolved. The tail of the sequence fits TRBJ2-7 better, so the J call may be wrong. This CDR3 region has 12 residues. Germline CDR1 and CDR2: DFQATT and SNEGSKA (reference sequence).

This chain connects TRBV27 to TRBJ2-7; 7 bases agree with TRBD1. Germline CDR1 and CDR2: MNHEY and SMNVEV (reference sequence). The CDR3 contains 17 residues. V shed 5 bases, J shed 2 bases, and the junction held 15 bases outside the gene matches. The CDR3 loop reads CASSRRTTGPWTYEQYF. The CDR3 DNA reads as TGTGCCAGCAGTAGAAGGACGACAGGGCCTTGGACCTACGAGCAGTACTTC.

There are a few counts of this clonotype. J is TRBJ2-7 and V is TRBV7-2; no clear D gene. V was pared by 2 bases and J by 2 bases, with 10 bases between. The CDR3 has 14 residues. Germline CDR1 reads SGHTA; CDR2 reads FQGNSA. The CDR3 protein is CASSLRSTTYEQYF. Written as DNA, the CDR3 is TGTGCCAGCAGCTTAAGATCTACAACCTACGAGCAGTACTTC.

The CDR3 region is CATSRDLTGAYGGYTF. Written as DNA, the CDR3 is TGTGCCACCAGCAGAGATCTTACAGGAGCCTATGGTGGCTACACCTTC. The gene calls are TRBV15 and TRBJ1-2, with a tentative D call TRBD1 (5 bases). V gave up 0 bases and J gave up 7 bases, with 18 bases separating them. CDR1 LNHNV and CDR2 YYDKDF come from the germline V gene (reference sequence). The CDR3 spans 16 residues. Full variable domain (outside the CDR3, taken from reference TRBV15 and TRBJ1-2): DAMVIQNPRYQVTQFGKPVTLSCSQTLNHNVMYWYQQKSSQAPKLLFHYYDKDFNNEADTPDNFQSRRPNTSFCFLDIRSPGLGDTAMYLCATSRDLTGAYGGYTFGSGTRLTVV.

The CDR3 DNA is TGCGCCAGCAGCCAGATGGGTGACACAGATACGCAGTATTTT. As protein: CASSQMGDTDTQYF. The chain combines TRBV5-1 with TRBJ2-3; D remains unclear. Deletions cut 4 bases from V and 2 bases from J, with 11 bases between. Germline loops: CDR1 SGHRS, CDR2 YFSETQ. This CDR3 spans 14 amino acids. Drawing the rest from reference TRBV5-1 and TRBJ2-3, the complete variable domain is KAGVTQTPRYLIKTRGQQVTLSCSPISGHRSVSWYQQTPGQGLQFLFEYFSETQRNKGNFPGRFSGRQFSNSRSEMNVSTLELGDSALYLCASSQMGDTDTQYFGPGTRLTVL.